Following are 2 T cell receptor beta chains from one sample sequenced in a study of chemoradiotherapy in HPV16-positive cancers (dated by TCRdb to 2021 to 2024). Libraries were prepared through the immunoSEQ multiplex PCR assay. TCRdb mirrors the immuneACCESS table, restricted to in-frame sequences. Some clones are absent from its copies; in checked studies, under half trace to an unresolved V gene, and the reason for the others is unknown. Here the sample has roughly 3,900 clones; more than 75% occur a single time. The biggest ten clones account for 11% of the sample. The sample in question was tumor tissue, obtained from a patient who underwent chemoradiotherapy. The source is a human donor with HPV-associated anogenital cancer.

The CDR3: CASSSLAGDGNEQFF. The DNA of the CDR3 is TGTGCCAGCAGTTCTCTAGCGGGGGATGGCAATGAGCAGTTCTTC. The chain carries TRBV28 and TRBJ2-1; 10 positions agree with TRBD2. This CDR3 has 15 amino acids. J gave up 6 bases and V 4 bases, and 6 bases lay outside the gene matches. Germline assignment: CDR1 MDHEN and CDR2 SYDVKM.

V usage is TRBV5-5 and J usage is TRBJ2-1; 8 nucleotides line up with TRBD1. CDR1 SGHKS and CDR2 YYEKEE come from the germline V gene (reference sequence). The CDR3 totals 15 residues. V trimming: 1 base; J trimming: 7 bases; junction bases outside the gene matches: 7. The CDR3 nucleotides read TGTGCCAGCAGCTTGAATACAGGGGGTAGGAATGAGCAGTTCTTC. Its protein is CASSLNTGGRNEQFF.